Below are 29 T cell receptor beta chains sequenced from a single sample in a study of shared clonotypes between healthy human individuals. Using immunoSEQ multiplex PCR, the repertoire was profiled, and TCRdb retains in-frame clones only, with some absent. The table shows 2.5 million or so clones, with about 92% occurring only once. The source material was naive CD4+ T cells sorted from blood. The subset here: CD45RA+ positively selected. Receptors originate from a man in his late teens or twenties in good health.

The table lists this clone with a count of one. Here the CDR3 reads CASSLGVQVAGENYGYTF. The CDR3 DNA is TGTGCCAGCAGCTTGGGGGTACAGGTGGCAGGCGAGAACTATGGCTACACCTTC. The chain combines TRBV5-5 with TRBJ1-2; D may be TRBD1 (5 bases). This CDR3 is 18 amino acids long. Germline loops: CDR1 SGHKS, CDR2 YYEKEE (reference sequence). Trimming cost V 0 bases and J 2 bases, with 20 bases left between them.

The chain links TRBV19 to TRBJ1-2; D possibly corresponds to TRBD1 (5 bases). Germline CDR1 is LNHDA and CDR2 is SQIVND (reference sequence). Trimming removed 9 bases at V and 4 bases at J, with 18 bases between. The CDR3 covers 14 residues. The CDR3 nucleotides are TGTGCCAGCCATATTGTGGGGGAGAGCTATGGCTACACCTTC. It specifies CASHIVGESYGYTF.

This clone has only a few counts. This sequence joins TRBV10-3 and TRBJ1-1; D call uncertain. Trimming removed 2 bases at V and 0 bases at J, with 10 bases between. The CDR3 has 15 residues. Germline values: CDR1 ENHRY, CDR2 SYGVKD. Written as DNA, the CDR3 is TGTGCCATCAGTGAGACACAGTCCATGAACACTGAAGCTTTCTTT. Its translation: CAISETQSMNTEAFF.

The chain couples TRBV28 to TRBJ1-1; possibly TRBD1 for D (5 bases). CDR1 MDHEN and CDR2 SYDVKM come from the germline V gene. This CDR3 contains 15 residues. Trimming left V 2 bases short and J 3 bases short, with 13 bases between. The CDR3 region has the DNA TGTGCCAGCAGTTTACTGGGGGGGGGTTACACTGAAGCTTTCTTT. Its translation is CASSLLGGGYTEAFF.

This rearrangement joins TRBV7-8 to TRBJ2-7; tentatively, D is TRBD2 (5 bases). V was pared by 7 bases and J by 0 bases, with 13 bases between. Germline V CDR1 and CDR2: SGHVS, FQNEAQ. This CDR3 has 14 residues. The CDR3 reads CASKTEDLSYEQYF. The CDR3 DNA is TGTGCCAGCAAAACGGAGGACCTCTCCTACGAGCAGTACTTC.

V is TRBV28 and J is TRBJ2-7, with D perhaps TRBD1 (6 bases). The V and J ends lost 6 bases and 3 bases respectively, with 15 bases between them. This CDR3 is built from 14 residues. Germline V gives CDR1 MDHEN, CDR2 SYDVKM. DNA of the CDR3: TGTGCCAGCAGAAGACAGGCCCGAGGCTACGAGCAGTACTTC. Its protein is CASRRQARGYEQYF.

The chain couples TRBV7-9 to TRBJ2-3; tentative D call: TRBD1 (6 bases). This CDR3 comprises 14 residues. V shed 4 bases and J shed 4 bases, with 12 bases lying between them. Germline V lookup: CDR1 SEHNR, CDR2 FQNEAQ (reference sequence). The CDR3 nucleotides read TGTGCCAGCAGCTCTTTACAGGGTCCAGATACGCAGTATTTT. Translated: CASSSLQGPDTQYF.

The chain has TRBV5-4 and TRBJ1-6, with TRBD1 as a possible D gene (5 bases). The CDR3 extends over 14 amino acids. Deletions cut 8 bases from V and 8 bases from J, with 17 bases between. CDR1 is SGHNT, CDR2 YYREEE, per germline (reference sequence). The CDR3: CASSLGGVDSPLHF. The DNA for the CDR3 is TGTGCCAGTAGCCTCGGAGGGGTTGATTCACCCCTCCACTTT.

V is TRBV5-1 and J is TRBJ1-1, with D unclear. The CDR3 consists of 14 residues. Trimming removed 0 bases from V and 1 base from J, with 7 bases in between. Germline-derived CDR1 and CDR2 are SGHRS and YFSETQ. CDR3 sequence (DNA): TGCGCCAGCAGCTTGGTTACGGGGAACACTGAAGCTTTCTTT. This sequence encodes CASSLVTGNTEAFF.

The CDR3 reads CASSVDGFLETQYF. The DNA for the CDR3 is TGTGCCAGCAGCGTAGACGGGTTTTTAGAGACCCAGTACTTC. V usage is TRBV9 and J usage is TRBJ2-5; D gene ambiguous. V lost 0 bases and J lost 4, with 10 bases in between. Germline loops: CDR1 SGDLS, CDR2 YYNGEE. The CDR3 is made up of 14 amino acids.

CDR3 loop: CASSPVTGGQYTGELFF. The DNA for the CDR3 is TGTGCCAGCTCACCCGTTACGGGGGGCCAATACACCGGGGAGCTGTTTTTT. The rearrangement uses TRBV18 and TRBJ2-2; a weak D match, TRBD2 (7 bases). The CDR3 has 17 amino acids. V lost 3 bases and J 3 bases, leaving 17 bases between the germline ends. In germline, CDR1 is KGHSH, CDR2 LQKENI.

The J gene is TRBJ2-3, the V gene TRBV9; tentative D call: TRBD1 (6 bases). The CDR3 covers 16 residues. The ends were cut back, 4 bases at V and 3 bases at J, with 18 bases in the middle. Germline V gives CDR1 SGDLS, CDR2 YYNGEE. CDR3 coding DNA: TGTGCCAGCAGCCCCCCAGGGGACACTCGGACAGATACGCAGTATTTT. Translation gives CASSPPGDTRTDTQYF.

The chain joins TRBV2 to TRBJ2-1, with 9 bases matching TRBD2. The germline gives CDR1 SNHLY, CDR2 FYNNEI. J gave up 0 bases and V 6 bases, and 3 bases lay outside the gene matches. The CDR3 runs to 15 residues. The CDR3 here is CASRKREDSYNEQFF. In DNA form, the CDR3 reads TGTGCCAGCAGAAAGCGGGAGGACTCCTACAATGAGCAGTTCTTC.

The rearrangement links TRBV18 to TRBJ2-1; 8 bases match TRBD1. The CDR3 totals 16 residues. Trimming cost V 6 bases and J 3 bases; bases outside gene matches: 10. CDR1 KGHSH and CDR2 LQKENI come from the germline V gene. The CDR3 DNA reads TGTGCCAGCTCGAAGGGTACAGGGGGTGGCTACAATGAGCAGTTCTTC. It specifies CASSKGTGGGYNEQFF.

This chain links TRBV7-2 with TRBJ2-1; 9 positions agree with TRBD2. The CDR3 contains 15 residues. The V segment lost 4 bases and the J segment 3 bases; nucleotides outside the gene matches: 4. Germline CDR1 and CDR2: SGHTA and FQGNSA. CDR3: CASSSSSGDYNEQFF. The DNA of the CDR3 is TGTGCCAGCAGCTCATCTAGCGGGGACTACAATGAGCAGTTCTTC. The full variable domain, in which reference TRBV7-2 and TRBJ2-1 provide the parts outside the CDR3, is GAGVSQSPSNKVTEKGKDVELRCDPISGHTALYWYRQSLGQGLEFLIYFQGNSAPDKSGLPSDRFSAERTGGSVSTLTIQRTQQEDSAVYLCASSSSSGDYNEQFFGPGTRLTVL.

The chain recombines TRBV28 with TRBJ1-2; a weak D match, TRBD1 (6 bases). V was trimmed by 7 bases and J by 3 bases, leaving 9 bases between them. The CDR3 sequence is 12 residues long. Germline-derived CDR1 and CDR2 are MDHEN and SYDVKM. CDR3 protein: CASIGGHYGYTF. The CDR3 nucleotides read TGTGCCAGCATCGGGGGCCACTATGGCTACACCTTC.

The gene calls are TRBV4-1 and TRBJ1-1; D call uncertain. Trimming left V 0 bases short and J 3 bases short, with 11 bases between. This CDR3 region has 15 residues. CDR1 is MGHRA, CDR2 YSYEKL, per germline. CDR3 protein: CASSQDRGWDTEAFF. The CDR3 DNA follows: TGCGCCAGCAGCCAAGATCGAGGGTGGGACACTGAAGCTTTCTTT.

CDR3 coding DNA: TGCAGCGTGGGGGGGGGTCCCAATCAGCCCCAGCATTTT. Translating it yields CSVGGGPNQPQHF. The chain recombines TRBV29-1 with TRBJ1-5; TRBD1 might be the D (5 bases). V was shortened by 6 bases and J by 3 bases, with 12 bases between the two germline ends. Germline V lookup: CDR1 SQVTM, CDR2 ANQGSEA. The CDR3 extends over 13 amino acids.

The chain recombines TRBV5-4 with TRBJ2-5, with 7 bases aligning to TRBD1. The V gene end was trimmed by 4 bases and the J gene end by 4 bases; junction bases not matched to a gene: 10. Germline assignment: CDR1 SGHNT and CDR2 YYREEE (reference sequence). The CDR3 spans 15 residues. CDR3 nucleotides: TGTGCCAGCAGCCCCACGACAGGGTTGAGAGAGACCCAGTACTTC. Translating gives CASSPTTGLRETQYF. Together with reference TRBV5-4 and TRBJ2-5, the CDR3 gives the full variable domain: ETGVTQSPTHLIKTRGQQVTLRCSSQSGHNTVSWYQQALGQGPQFIFQYYREEENGRGNFPPRFSGLQFPNYSSELNVNALELDDSALYLCASSPTTGLRETQYFGPGTRLLVL.

In its sample, this clone was seen once. The chain employs TRBV25-1 and TRBJ2-3, with D tentatively TRBD1 (6 bases). Per germline, CDR1 MGHDK and CDR2 SYGVNS. This CDR3 is 13 amino acids long. The V gene lost 6 bases and the J gene lost 3 bases, with 10 bases spanning the gap. The CDR3 nucleotides are TGTGCCAGCAGACATACAGGGACAGATACGCAGTATTTT. Protein product: CASRHTGTDTQYF.

The chain uses TRBV2 and TRBJ2-7, with D possibly matching TRBD1 (6 bases). Trimming removed 2 bases from V and 4 bases from J, with 18 bases in between. The CDR3 length is 16 residues. CDR1 and CDR2 (germline): SNHLY, FYNNEI. The CDR3: CASSEIRDKFLYEQYF. CDR3 nucleotides: TGTGCCAGCAGTGAAATCCGGGACAAGTTTTTGTACGAGCAGTACTTC.

The V call is TRBV2, the J call TRBJ1-2; D is uncertain. Germline-derived CDR1 and CDR2 are SNHLY and FYNNEI. The CDR3 spans 13 residues. The V end was cut by 8 bases, the J end by 8 bases, with 18 bases between. The DNA of the CDR3 is TGTGCCAGCGGAACCCTTGAGTTGGGAGGCTACACCTTC. Protein product: CASGTLELGGYTF.

The J gene is TRBJ1-3, the V gene TRBV7-9; tentative D call: TRBD1 (5 bases). Trimming pared 2 bases from V and 10 bases from J, leaving 15 bases between. The CDR3 sequence is 14 residues long. Per the germline V gene, CDR1 is SEHNR and CDR2 is FQNEAQ (reference sequence). DNA of the CDR3: TGTGCCAGCAGCTTACCTACAGGCGCCAGGACCATATATTTT. Translating gives CASSLPTGARTIYF.

The rearrangement uses TRBV5-1 and TRBJ2-7, with a weak D call TRBD1 (5 bases). CDR1 and CDR2 (germline): SGHRS, YFSETQ. V lost 1 base and J lost 2, with 10 bases in between. The CDR3 is made up of 14 amino acids. DNA for the CDR3: TGCGCCAGCAGCTTGAGTCAGGGAACCTACGAGCAGTACTTC. This encodes CASSLSQGTYEQYF.

The V and J genes are TRBV30 and TRBJ1-3; D not certain. Trimming cost V 5 bases and J 8 bases, with 10 bases left between them. This CDR3 spans 11 amino acids. CDR1 and CDR2 from the germline V gene are GTSNPN and SVGIG (reference sequence). Here the CDR3 DNA reads TGTGCCTGGCTAGGCCGTGACACCATATATTTT. Translated: CAWLGRDTIYF.

The genes are TRBV28 and TRBJ1-1, with a tentative D call TRBD1 (5 bases). Germline V gene data show CDR1 as MDHEN and CDR2 as SYDVKM. The V end lost 5 bases, the J end lost 6 bases, and 19 bases lay between the germline ends. The CDR3 spans 15 residues. The CDR3: CASSPRVSRSPEAFF. The CDR3 region has the DNA TGTGCCAGCAGTCCCAGGGTCTCCAGGAGTCCTGAAGCTTTCTTT.

This chain uses TRBV7-2 with TRBJ1-4, with a weak D call TRBD1 (5 bases). Trimming removed 3 bases from V and 7 bases from J, with 24 bases in between. This CDR3 region has 18 residues. Germline V gene data show CDR1 as SGHTA and CDR2 as FQGNSA. This CDR3 is CASSFLLGASGTSEKLFF. CDR3 nucleotides: TGTGCCAGCAGCTTCCTCTTAGGGGCTAGCGGTACGAGTGAAAAACTGTTTTTT.

The chain has TRBV30 and TRBJ2-2, with D possibly being TRBD2 (6 bases). CDR3 length: 14 residues. Germline CDR1 reads GTSNPN; CDR2 reads SVGIG (reference sequence). V lost 0 bases and J lost 5, with 10 bases in between. CDR3 in amino acids: CAWSVGGFTGELFF. The CDR3, as DNA: TGTGCCTGGAGTGTAGGAGGGTTTACCGGGGAGCTGTTTTTT. The variable domain in full, completed from reference TRBV30 and TRBJ2-2, reads SQTIHQWPATLVQPVGSPLSLECTVEGTSNPNLYWYRQAAGRGLQLLFYSVGIGQISSEVPQNLSASRPQDRQFILSSKKLLLSDSGFYLCAWSVGGFTGELFFGEGSRLTVL.

The sample holds one count of this clone. V and J are TRBV6-5 and TRBJ2-5; 9 bases match TRBD2. The V gene end was trimmed by 6 bases and the J gene end by 3 bases; junction bases not matched to a gene: 2. Germline CDR1 and CDR2: MNHEY and SVGAGI. The CDR3 runs to 13 residues. CDR3 coding DNA: TGTGCCAGCAGAGCTAGCGGGGAAGAGACCCAGTACTTC. Translated: CASRASGEETQYF.